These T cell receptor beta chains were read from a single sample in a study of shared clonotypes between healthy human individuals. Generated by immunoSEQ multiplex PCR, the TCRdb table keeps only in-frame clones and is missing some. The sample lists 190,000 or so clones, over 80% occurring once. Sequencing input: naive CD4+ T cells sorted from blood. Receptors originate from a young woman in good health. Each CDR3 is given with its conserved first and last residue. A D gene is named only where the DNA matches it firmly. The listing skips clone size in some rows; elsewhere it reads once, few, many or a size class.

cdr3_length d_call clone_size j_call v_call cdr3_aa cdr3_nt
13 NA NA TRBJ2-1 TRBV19 CASNYNGKNEQFF TGTGCCAGTAATTATAACGGGAAGAATGAGCAGTTCTTC
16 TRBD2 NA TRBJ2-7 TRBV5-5 CASNLAGLHGRSEQYF TGTGCCAGCAATCTAGCGGGACTACACGGGAGGTCCGAGCAGTACTTC
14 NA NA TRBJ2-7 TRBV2 CASSGHFSGGEQYF TGTGCCAGCAGTGGACACTTCTCCGGAGGCGAGCAGTACTTC
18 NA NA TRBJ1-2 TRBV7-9 CASSIGGQTPQLNYGYTF TGTGCCAGCAGCATCGGCGGGCAGACACCCCAGCTAAACTATGGCTACACCTTC
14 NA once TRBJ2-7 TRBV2 CASRGDFLTYEQYF TGTGCCAGCAGAGGGGACTTTCTAACCTACGAGCAGTACTTC
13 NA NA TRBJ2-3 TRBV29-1 CSVEVVLTDTQYF TGCAGCGTTGAAGTCGTCCTGACAGATACGCAGTATTTT
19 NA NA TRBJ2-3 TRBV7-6 CASSLGRVLSRERTDTQYF TGTGCCAGCAGCTTAGGAAGGGTACTATCGCGGGAACGGACAGATACGCAGTATTTT
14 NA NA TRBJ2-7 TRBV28 CASSLRRAYYEQYF TGTGCCAGCAGTTTAAGGCGGGCCTACTACGAGCAGTACTTC
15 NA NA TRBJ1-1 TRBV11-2 CASSLVGHPNTEAFF TGTGCCAGCAGCTTAGTGGGACATCCGAACACTGAAGCTTTCTTT
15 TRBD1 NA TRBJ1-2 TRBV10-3 CAISDRDSASRGYTF TGTGCCATCAGTGACCGGGACAGTGCATCTCGAGGCTACACCTTC
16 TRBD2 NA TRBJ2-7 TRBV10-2 CASSADGTSGRYEQYF TGCGCCAGCAGTGCCGACGGGACTAGCGGGAGGTACGAGCAGTACTTC
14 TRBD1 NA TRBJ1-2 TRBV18 CASSEAQGASGYTF TGTGCCAGCTCAGAGGCACAGGGGGCAAGTGGCTACACCTTC
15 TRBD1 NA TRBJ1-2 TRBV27 CASKPGGEFDYGYTF TGTGCCAGCAAACCAGGGGGCGAGTTCGACTATGGCTACACCTTC
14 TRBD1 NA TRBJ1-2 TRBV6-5 CASGGGTGNYGYTF TGTGCCAGCGGTGGGGGGACAGGAAACTATGGCTACACCTTC
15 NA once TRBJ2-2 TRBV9 CASSVETRSTGELFF TGTGCCAGCAGCGTAGAGACTAGAAGCACCGGGGAGCTGTTTTTT
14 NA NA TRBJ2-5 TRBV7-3 CASSHGGYQETQYF TGTGCCAGCAGTCATGGGGGGTACCAAGAGACCCAGTACTTC
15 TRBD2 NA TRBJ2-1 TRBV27 CASSPTSGSHNEQFF TGTGCCAGCAGTCCAACTAGCGGGAGTCACAATGAGCAGTTCTTC
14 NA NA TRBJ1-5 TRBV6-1 CASVLGPGNQPQHF TGTGCCAGCGTATTAGGGCCGGGCAATCAGCCCCAGCATTTT
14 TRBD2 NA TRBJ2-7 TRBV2 CASSGLAGTYEQYF TGTGCCAGCAGCGGACTAGCGGGGACCTACGAGCAGTACTTC
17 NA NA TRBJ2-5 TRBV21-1 CASSKGGLAGGDETQYF TGTGCCAGCAGCAAAGGGGGACTAGCGGGAGGAGACGAGACCCAGTACTTC
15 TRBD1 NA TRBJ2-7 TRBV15 CATSPQGAKTYEQYF TGTGCCACCAGCCCACAGGGGGCGAAAACCTACGAGCAGTACTTC
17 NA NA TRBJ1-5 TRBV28 CASSLGRAPHQSQPQHF TGTGCCAGCAGTTTGGGGCGGGCTCCCCACCAGAGTCAGCCCCAGCATTTT
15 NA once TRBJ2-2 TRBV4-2 CASSPAPLGGGELFF TGTGCCAGCAGCCCGGCCCCTCTGGGGGGCGGGGAGCTGTTTTTT
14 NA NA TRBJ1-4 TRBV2 CASSEQGSNEKLFF TGTGCCAGCTCGGAACAGGGTTCCAATGAAAAACTGTTTTTT
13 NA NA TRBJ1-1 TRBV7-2 CASSLQRNTEAFF TGTGCCAGCAGCCTTCAGAGGAACACTGAAGCTTTCTTT
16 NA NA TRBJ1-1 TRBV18 CASSPWTEHMNTEAFF TGTGCCAGCTCACCGTGGACAGAGCACATGAACACTGAAGCTTTCTTT
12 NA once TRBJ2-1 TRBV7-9 CASSKLVSEQFF TGTGCCAGCAGCAAATTAGTATCTGAGCAGTTCTTC
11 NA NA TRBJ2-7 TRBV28 CASSHLYEQYF TGTGCCAGCAGTCACCTCTACGAGCAGTACTTC
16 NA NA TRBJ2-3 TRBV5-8 CASSRGVADSTDTQYF TGTGCCAGCAGCCGGGGTGTAGCGGACAGCACAGATACGCAGTATTTT
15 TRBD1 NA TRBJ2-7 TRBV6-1 CASRTRQGIAYEQYF TGTGCCAGCAGGACGAGACAGGGTATAGCGTACGAGCAGTACTTC
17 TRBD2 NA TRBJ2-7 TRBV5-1 CASSLTSGSQSYGEQYF TGCGCCAGCAGCTTGACTAGCGGGAGCCAATCATACGGCGAGCAGTACTTC
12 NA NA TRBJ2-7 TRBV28 CASRGVDYEQYF TGTGCCAGCAGGGGGGTCGACTACGAGCAGTACTTC
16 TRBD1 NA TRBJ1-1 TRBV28 CASSLGTGGWFTEAFF TGTGCCAGCAGTTTAGGGACAGGGGGCTGGTTCACTGAAGCTTTCTTT
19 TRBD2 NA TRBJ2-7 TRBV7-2 CASSLGTSGIPTYPYEQYF TGTGCCAGCAGCTTAGGGACTAGCGGGATACCCACCTATCCCTACGAGCAGTACTTC
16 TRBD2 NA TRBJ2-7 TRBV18 CASSPSGGGPFSEQYF TGTGCCAGCTCACCCTCGGGGGGAGGGCCTTTCTCCGAGCAGTACTTC
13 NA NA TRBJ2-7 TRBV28 CASSRGWGDEQYF TGTGCCAGCAGTCGGGGGTGGGGAGACGAGCAGTACTTC
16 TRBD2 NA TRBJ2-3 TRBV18 CASSPLTSGSLDTQYF TGTGCCAGCTCACCTTTGACTAGCGGGAGTTTGGATACGCAGTATTTT
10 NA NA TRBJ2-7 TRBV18 CAKTEDEQYF TGTGCGAAAACTGAGGATGAGCAGTACTTC
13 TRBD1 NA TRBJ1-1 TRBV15 CATSRDRVTEAFF TGTGCCACCAGCCGGGACAGGGTCACTGAAGCTTTCTTT